A single TCR beta chain is shown here with its context. Its antigen is not identified. Trimming removed 4 bases from V and 2 bases from J; junction bases left unmatched: 5. This CDR3 comprises 16 residues. Germline CDR1 and CDR2: KGHSH and LQKENI. These data originate in a study of CD8 T cells in ankylosing spondylitis. The study's findings and limits: Reactive arthritis synovial fluid and blood previously showed some of these motif variants. Seemingly characteristic of ankylosing spondylitis blood was a TCR beta motif consisting of under ten highly homologous variants. Significantly higher representation of disease-linked clones was reported for matched ankylosing spondylitis synovial fluid.

TCRdb used MiXCR to reprocess the 5' RACE reads, holding one entry per CDR3 protein. The table lists about 17,000 distinct CDR3 sequences, roughly 8.2% of them singletons. The chain couples TRBV18 to TRBJ2-2; 9 bases fit TRBD2. The sample taken for sequencing was blood. This receptor was taken from a male donor with ankylosing spondylitis or in good health (not recorded which). The CDR3 nucleotides are TGTGCCAGCTCACTTATCCTAGCGGGAAACACCGGGGAGCTGTTTTTT. It yields the protein CASSLILAGNTGELFF. Full variable domain (missing parts from reference TRBV18 and TRBJ2-2): NAGVMQNPRHLVRRRGQEARLRCSPMKGHSHVYWYRQLPEEGLKFMVYLQKENIIDESGMPKERFSAEFPKEGPSILRIQQVVRGDSAAYFCASSLILAGNTGELFFGEGSRLTVL.